This paragraph reports one T cell receptor beta chain. This specimen comes from a study of Ad26.COV2.S vaccination and SARS-CoV-2 variants. CDR3 length equals 14 residues. V dropped 2 bases and J dropped 6; count of bases not matched to a gene: 7. Germline loops: CDR1 MNHEY, CDR2 SVGAGI. Indicated treatment: about 20 received Ad26.COV2.S at low or high dose, single or two shots; about 5 received placebo; per-sample allocation not given. After the first vaccine or placebo injection, samples were drawn on day 63. The data were produced by immunoSEQ multiplex PCR, yet TCRdb's version contains in-frame clones alone and is incomplete. The sample lists a few hundred thousand clones; roughly nine tenths were seen once.

This specimen was peripheral blood, taken in a trial of Ad26.COV2.S vaccine versus placebo. This TCR came from a person between 18 and 59 years old who received the Ad26.COV2.S COVID-19 vaccine or a placebo. The J gene is TRBJ2-7, the V gene TRBV6-5; 7 bases are shared with TRBD2. The CDR3 spells CASSYGPGGSEQYV. The DNA for the CDR3 is TGTGCCAGCAGTTACGGCCCGGGAGGATCCGAGCAGTACGTC.